This TCR beta chain came from a study of blood T cell repertoires in COVID-19. Across the study: Italy, Spain and the United States were the sources of the convalescent and acute COVID-19 samples. From T cells, B-cell-depleted T cells, or PBMCs came the material, which was cDNA or gDNA.

Trimming stripped 6 bases from V and 6 bases from J, with 12 bases between. The CDR3 contains 12 residues. Looked up from germline, CDR1 is WNHNN and CDR2 is SYGVQD (reference sequence). This clone has a handful of counts. As originally analysed: By means of reference gene primer amplification, nucleated cell counts were estimated. Data came from immunoSEQ multiplex PCR; TCRdb stores just in-frame clones and leaves some out. The DNA gave D and trimming, while V, J and clone size come from that table. The sample records roughly 280,000 clones, roughly 86% being singletons. The origin of this receptor is a man in his forties or fifties with active or convalescent COVID-19. The sample comprised peripheral blood. V gene TRBV10-1 combines with J gene TRBJ2-7; D perhaps matches TRBD1 (6 bases). CDR3 sequence reads: CASSGDKGEQYF. The CDR3 coding sequence is TGCGCCAGCAGCGGGGACAAGGGCGAGCAGTACTTC.